This is a list of T cell receptor beta chains from one sample in a study of CD8 T cells in Susac syndrome. MiXCR, applied by TCRdb to the immunoSEQ multiplex PCR reads, yields one record per CDR3 protein. The sample holds about 300,000 distinct CDR3 sequences, about 89% seen once. Specimen: CD8+ T cells from PBMCs. The receptors originated from a human donor with multiple sclerosis. The CDR3 runs from the conserved cysteine through the conserved F or W. Fields, in order: J gene, D gene, clone size, V gene, CDR3 DNA, CDR3 protein. The D gene is left open where the match is weak. Where a row states a size, it is once, few, many or the class of an expanded clone; other rows omit it.

>TRBJ1-1|-|-|TRBV3-1
TGTGCCAGCAGCCATGGGTTCGCTGAAGCTTTCTTT
CASSHGFAEAFF
>TRBJ2-1|TRBD2|once|TRBV4-3
TGCGCCAGCAGCCGCGGGAGCGGGAGTGAGCAGTTCTTC
CASSRGSGSEQFF
>TRBJ2-7|TRBD1|-|TRBV6-2/TRBV6-3
TGTGCCAGCAGTTACCAAGGACAGGGGGCCTACGAGCAGTACTTC
CASSYQGQGAYEQYF
>TRBJ1-1|-|few|TRBV7-8
TGTGCCAGCAGCTTAGTATTGGCAGTTCGGACTGAAGCTTTCTTT
CASSLVLAVRTEAFF
>TRBJ1-1|-|-|TRBV29-1
TGCAGCGTTGCCATCACTGAAGCTTTCTTT
CSVAITEAFF
>TRBJ1-5|-|-|TRBV2
TGTGCCAGCAGTGAAGTAAGGGGTTCGTATCAGCCCCAGCATTTT
CASSEVRGSYQPQHF
>TRBJ1-3|-|-|TRBV28
TGTGCCAGCAGTCCCCTGTTGGCAGGAAACACCATATATTTT
CASSPLLAGNTIYF
>TRBJ2-2|TRBD1|-|TRBV9
TGTGCCAGCAGCTCTCGGACAGGGGACACCGGGGAGCTGTTTTTT
CASSSRTGDTGELFF
>TRBJ1-1|-|once|TRBV6-5
TGTGCCAGCAGTTACTCGCGACAGGTTGAAGCTTTCTTT
CASSYSRQVEAFF
>TRBJ2-1|-|-|TRBV27
TGTGCCAGCAGTTTTTCCGGCAGCCACAATGAGCAGTTCTTC
CASSFSGSHNEQFF
>TRBJ2-5|-|-|TRBV5-1
TGCGCCAGCAGCTTGGGGGACCAAGAGACCCAGTACTTC
CASSLGDQETQYF
>TRBJ2-7|TRBD1|-|TRBV12-5
TGTGCTAGTGGTTTGGAGTACGACAGGGTGGACGAGCAGTACTTC
CASGLEYDRVDEQYF
>TRBJ2-1|TRBD2|-|TRBV6-5
TGTGCCAGCAGTTTAACTAGCGGGGAGTACAATGAGCAGTTCTTC
CASSLTSGEYNEQFF
>TRBJ2-7|-|-|TRBV29-1
TGCAGCGTTGATCGGTGGGATTCCAACGAGCAGTACTTC
CSVDRWDSNEQYF
>TRBJ2-7|TRBD1|-|TRBV6-2/TRBV6-3
TGTGCCAGCAGTTACCCGAGGACAGGGGACCAGTCCTACGAGCAGTACTTC
CASSYPRTGDQSYEQYF
>TRBJ2-5|TRBD1|-|TRBV5-1
TGCGCCAGCAGCTTGGATGGGACAGGGGGGCAGACCCAGTACTTC
CASSLDGTGGQTQYF
>TRBJ2-2|TRBD2|-|TRBV12-3/TRBV12-4
TGTGCCAGCAGTCCTTACCAAAACGACCTAGCGGCCCGCACCGGGGAGCTGTTTTTT
CASSPYQNDLAARTGELFF
>TRBJ2-1|TRBD2|-|TRBV7-9
TGTGCCAGCAGCTTATCTCTAGCGGGAACCTACAATGAGCAGTTCTTC
CASSLSLAGTYNEQFF
>TRBJ2-5|TRBD2|-|TRBV12-3/TRBV12-4
TGTGCCAGCAGTCCAGGACTAGCGGGAGGTAACCCCCAGTACTTC
CASSPGLAGGNPQYF
>TRBJ2-7|-|-|TRBV2
TGTGCCAGCGGTGATCTGGAGAGCTCCTACGAGCAGTACTTC
CASGDLESSYEQYF
>TRBJ1-1|-|-|TRBV6-2/TRBV6-3
TGTGCCAGCAGTTACTCCCAAGCGGGGCCGGAAGCTTTCTTT
CASSYSQAGPEAFF
>TRBJ2-1|-|-|TRBV30
TGTGCCTGGAGTCCAGTCAATGAGCAGTTCTTC
CAWSPVNEQFF
>TRBJ2-7|TRBD2|-|TRBV15
TGTGCCACCAGCAGAGGGTATCGGGGGGATCCCTACGAGCAGTACTTC
CATSRGYRGDPYEQYF
>TRBJ1-5|-|few|TRBV7-2
TGTGCCAGCAGCCAGAAGAATCAGCCCCAGCATTTT
CASSQKNQPQHF
>TRBJ2-2|TRBD2|-|TRBV7-3
TGTGCCAGCAGCCCGCTAGCGGGAGTGGCCGGGGAGCTGTTTTTT
CASSPLAGVAGELFF
>TRBJ2-1|TRBD2|-|TRBV27
TGTGCCAGCAGTGTACTACTAGCGGGAGGGCCGGGGGGCAATGAGCAGTTCTTC
CASSVLLAGGPGGNEQFF
>TRBJ2-1|-|-|TRBV20-1
TGCAGTGCTAGAGGACAGATAACGCCAAATGAGCAGTTCTTC
CSARGQITPNEQFF
>TRBJ2-1|TRBD2|-|TRBV9
TGTGCCAGCAGCGGAAGCGGGAGCGGAGGCTACAATGAGCAGTTCTTC
CASSGSGSGGYNEQFF